This T cell receptor beta chain was retrieved from a study of identical twins. The study, taken as a whole, reports: These conclusions were based on statistical analysis (cross-sectional, not following the same donors). Insertions ran lower in abundant cord blood beta clonotypes, though not in memory repertoires.

This CDR3 has 12 residues. Deletions cut 2 bases from V and 7 bases from J, with 9 bases between. The germline V gene encodes CDR1 LGHDT and CDR2 YNNKEL (reference sequence). This clonotype showed up many times. Its antigen is unknown. All donors were healthy, and all were Caucasian. TCRdb reanalysed the 5' RACE reads using MiXCR and keeps one entry per CDR3 protein. The table has around 490,000 distinct CDR3 sequences, about a fifth seen once; the top ten hold roughly 0.5%. Separately, the same data were catalogued under a study of yellow fever vaccine responses in identical twins.

V usage is TRBV3-1 and J usage is TRBJ2-7, with a weak D call TRBD2 (5 bases). The TCR originated in a young woman in good health. Sequences were obtained from CD4+ T cells sorted from blood. For the CDR3, the DNA is TGTGCCAGCAGCCAACGAGGCGGGGAGCAGTACTTC. This gives the protein CASSQRGGEQYF.